One and the same sample provided the 27 T cell receptor beta chains below, sequenced in a study of identical twins. TCRdb passed the 5' RACE reads through MiXCR, listing each CDR3 protein once. The data hold fewer than 900,000 distinct CDR3 sequences, with roughly 18% observed a single time. These records were also assigned to another study, of T cells expressing NK-cell markers.

The sequenced material came from PBMCs. The receptors come from a woman under 30 in good health.

This clonotype showed up just a few times. The chain links TRBV15 to TRBJ2-7, with D perhaps matching TRBD2 (5 bases). V lost 1 base to trimming and J lost 0 bases, with 10 bases between them. Germline V CDR1 and CDR2: LNHNV, YYDKDF (reference sequence). The CDR3 consists of 15 residues. DNA for the CDR3: TGTGCCACCAGCAGAGGCGGACTGAGCTCCTACGAGCAGTACTTC. This translates into CATSRGGLSSYEQYF.

The V gene is TRBV6-1, the J gene TRBJ2-5; D uncertain. Germline V CDR1 and CDR2: MNHNS, SASEGT. The CDR3 covers 15 residues. V was trimmed by 2 bases and J by 2 bases, leaving 12 bases between them. The CDR3: CASSEQAVPQETQYF. Here the CDR3 DNA reads TGTGCCAGCAGTGAACAGGCAGTACCTCAAGAGACCCAGTACTTC.

The chain combines TRBV18 with TRBJ2-1; no clear D gene. The germline V and J ends were trimmed by 3 bases and 7 bases, with 13 bases remaining between them. The CDR3 contains 14 residues. Germline CDR1 KGHSH, CDR2 LQKENI. CDR3 coding DNA: TGTGCCAGCTCACCGGCGGACCATGGGAATGAGCAGTTCTTC. It is translated as CASSPADHGNEQFF.

The chain employs TRBV7-3 and TRBJ2-3; possibly TRBD2 for D (6 bases). The CDR3 is 15 residues long. The germline V gene has CDR1 SGHTA and CDR2 FQGTGA. Trimming pared 1 base from V and 1 base from J, leaving 9 bases between. The CDR3 DNA reads TGTGCCAGCAGCTTAAATCCTAGCGGCACAGATACGCAGTATTTT. Its translation is CASSLNPSGTDTQYF.

J is TRBJ2-6 and V is TRBV29-1; D ambiguous. V gave up 6 bases and J gave up 2 bases, with 14 bases separating them. Germline V gene data show CDR1 as SQVTM and CDR2 as ANQGSEA. The CDR3 runs 15 residues. CDR3 protein: CSVDTSPAGANVLTF. CDR3 nucleotides: TGCAGCGTCGACACATCCCCGGCTGGGGCCAACGTCCTGACTTTC. The whole variable domain, remainder taken from reference TRBV29-1 and TRBJ2-6, is SAVISQKPSRDICQRGTSLTIQCQVDSQVTMMFWYRQQPGQSLTLIATANQGSEATYESGFVIDKFPISRPNLTFSTLTVSNMSPEDSSIYLCSVDTSPAGANVLTFGAGSRLTVL.

CDR3 region: CASSLQGISTDTQYF. The DNA for the CDR3 is TGCGCCAGCAGCTTACAGGGGATTAGCACAGATACGCAGTATTTT. The rearrangement uses TRBV10-2 and TRBJ2-3, with 7 bases that match TRBD1. The V gene's germline CDR1 is WSHSY and CDR2 SAAADI. This CDR3 is built from 15 residues. V was pared by 6 bases and J by 0 bases, with 6 bases of the junction left unmatched.

The chain joins TRBV10-3 to TRBJ2-3; 9 nucleotides match TRBD1. Germline V gene data show CDR1 as ENHRY and CDR2 as SYGVKD. This CDR3 region has 14 residues. With V trimmed by 7 bases and J by 4 bases, 6 bases remained unmatched. In DNA form, the CDR3 reads TGTGCCATCAACCCGGGACAGGGACCAGATACGCAGTATTTT. It codes for CAINPGQGPDTQYF.

V is TRBV6-5 and J is TRBJ2-3; D remains ambiguous. Germline V gives CDR1 MNHEY, CDR2 SVGAGI. The CDR3 spans 15 residues. V lost 4 bases, J lost 2 bases, and 13 bases lay in between. Written as DNA, the CDR3 is TGTGCCAGCAGTTTCGTTGGACGCCCCACAGATACGCAGTATTTT. Encoded protein: CASSFVGRPTDTQYF.

This chain uses TRBV24-1 with TRBJ2-3, with D perhaps TRBD1 (5 bases). Germline CDR1 is KGHDR and CDR2 is SFDVKD. V lost 3 bases and J lost 6, with 12 bases in between. The CDR3 is 14 residues long. DNA for the CDR3: TGTGCCACCAGTGATGTCAACCCAGGGGATACGCAGTATTTT. Protein product: CATSDVNPGDTQYF.

The chain uses TRBV6-5 and TRBJ2-1; D not resolved. Trimming pared 4 bases from V and 8 bases from J, leaving 12 bases between. Looked up from germline, CDR1 is MNHEY and CDR2 is SVGAGI. The CDR3 is 13 amino acids. CDR3 sequence reads: CASSSSLVDEQFF. For the CDR3, the DNA is TGTGCCAGCAGTTCCTCCCTAGTCGATGAGCAGTTCTTC.

The V call is TRBV7-6, the J call TRBJ2-3; tentatively, D is TRBD2 (7 bases). V was clipped by 5 bases and J by 6 bases, with 21 bases between them. Germline V gene sequence: CDR1 SGHVS, CDR2 FNYEAQ. The CDR3 consists of 16 residues. The CDR3 reads CASSPKGLGGPDTQYF. The CDR3 coding sequence is TGTGCCAGCAGCCCAAAAGGACTAGGGGGGCCTGATACGCAGTATTTT. Supplemented by reference TRBV7-6 and TRBJ2-3, the full variable domain reads GAGVSQSPRYKVTKRGQDVALRCDPISGHVSLYWYRQALGQGPEFLTYFNYEAQQDKSGLPNDRFSAERPEGSISTLTIQRTEQRDSAMYRCASSPKGLGGPDTQYFGPGTRLTVL.

V gene TRBV20-1 combines with J gene TRBJ2-1; 11 bases match TRBD2. The CDR3 runs to 16 residues. Trimming took 2 bases from V and 8 from J; bases not matched to a gene: 11. Germline CDR1 DFQATT, CDR2 SNEGSKA (reference sequence). CDR3 sequence (DNA): TGCAGTGCTAGATATGCTAGCGGGGGGACTGTGGATGAGCAGTTCTTC. It yields the protein CSARYASGGTVDEQFF.

The chain combines TRBV29-1 with TRBJ2-1; 14 nucleotides align to TRBD2. The V gene end was trimmed by 6 bases and the J gene end by 5 bases; junction bases not matched to a gene: 3. The CDR3 length is 14 residues. The germline V gene encodes CDR1 SQVTM and CDR2 ANQGSEA. Here the CDR3 DNA reads TGCAGCGTGGAGACTAGCGGGAGGGACAATGAGCAGTTCTTC. Residues: CSVETSGRDNEQFF.

This clonotype was observed a few times. V is TRBV5-1 and J is TRBJ2-1; no definite D call. V was clipped by 4 bases and J by 8 bases, with 16 bases between them. The CDR3 totals 14 residues. The germline V gene has CDR1 SGHRS and CDR2 YFSETQ. As DNA, the CDR3 is TGCGCCAGCAGCCCTGCTCTGGGTCCTGATGAGCAGTTCTTC. Residues: CASSPALGPDEQFF.

This clonotype was recorded a few times. The rearrangement joins TRBV21-1 to TRBJ2-7; the D segment call TRBD1 is taken from the table without a DNA check. TRBV21-1 is shown as a pseudogene. The CDR3 is 16 residues long. CDR3 sequence: CASSKPKQGDSYEQYF. CDR3 bases: TGTGCCAGCAGCAAACCCAAGCAGGGCGACTCCTACGAGCAGTACTTC.

This chain joins TRBV12-3 or TRBV12-4 and TRBJ1-5, with no clear D. V lost 6 bases to trimming and J lost 6 bases, with 9 bases between them. This CDR3 contains 12 residues. The CDR3 loop reads CASRLGGQPQHF. The CDR3 DNA sequence: TGTGCCAGCAGACTCGGTGGTCAGCCCCAGCATTTT.

This chain uses TRBV11-2 with TRBJ1-2; D not certain. Looked up from germline, CDR1 is SGHAT and CDR2 is FQNNGV. There are 13 residues in the CDR3. V was trimmed by 0 bases and J by 13 bases, leaving 15 bases between them. The CDR3 protein is CASSLDKIGERTF. CDR3 sequence (DNA): TGTGCCAGCAGCTTAGATAAAATCGGGGAACGCACCTTC.

This clonotype was detected only a few times. This chain joins TRBV12-3 or TRBV12-4 and TRBJ2-1, with D possibly being TRBD2 (5 bases). The CDR3 extends over 15 amino acids. V lost 7 bases and J lost 7, with 20 bases in between. CDR3 loop: CASTFSGYSMNEQFF. In DNA, the CDR3 is TGTGCCAGCACCTTTTCGGGATACAGTATGAATGAGCAGTTCTTC.

V gene TRBV29-1 combines with J gene TRBJ2-1; unclear D gene. CDR3 length: 12 amino acids. V lost 4 bases and J 10 bases, leaving 14 bases between the germline ends. The germline CDR1 and CDR2 sequences are SQVTM and ANQGSEA. CDR3 nucleotide sequence: TGCAGCGTTGTCGAGGCGGATCAGGAGCAGTTCTTC. Translation: CSVVEADQEQFF.

A few counts support this clonotype. The chain employs TRBV6-5 and TRBJ2-7; 8 nucleotides align to TRBD2. The CDR3 covers 14 residues. Germline lookup yields CDR1 MNHEY and CDR2 SVGAGI. V was pared by 2 bases and J by 3 bases, with 3 bases of the junction left unmatched. The CDR3 DNA reads as TGTGCCAGCAGTTACCGGGGGGGCGTCTACGAGCAGTACTTC. The encoded protein is CASSYRGGVYEQYF.

The chain links TRBV25-1 to TRBJ2-4; D is unclear. Germline V gene sequence: CDR1 MGHDK, CDR2 SYGVNS. Deletions cut 1 base from V and 1 base from J, with 2 bases between. The CDR3 is 13 amino acids. The CDR3 loop reads CASSEFAKNIQYF. CDR3 coding DNA: TGTGCCAGCAGTGAATTTGCCAAAAACATTCAGTACTTC.

CDR3 protein: CASSPLIGGDTEAFF. The CDR3 bases are TGTGCCAGCTCACCCTTAATAGGCGGTGACACTGAAGCTTTCTTT. This chain connects TRBV18 to TRBJ1-1; no reliable D call. The CDR3 runs to 15 residues. The germline CDR1 and CDR2 sequences are KGHSH and LQKENI. Trimming stripped 3 bases from V and 3 bases from J, with 14 bases between.

The gene calls are TRBV12-3 or TRBV12-4 and TRBJ2-1; the D is unclear. This CDR3 region has 13 residues. V dropped 6 bases and J dropped 5 bases, with 11 bases sitting between them. CDR3 DNA sequence: TGTGCCAGCAGGAACCCTCCCAACAATGAGCAGTTCTTC. Protein sequence: CASRNPPNNEQFF.

The chain combines TRBV5-1 with TRBJ1-2; D remains ambiguous. The CDR3 runs 12 residues. Trimming shortened V by 6 bases and J by 1 base, and 7 bases separated the two germline ends. From germline, CDR1 is SGHRS and CDR2 YFSETQ. CDR3 sequence: CASKGDNYGYTF. The CDR3 DNA is TGCGCCAGCAAGGGTGATAACTATGGCTACACCTTC.

The chain links TRBV11-2 to TRBJ2-4; tentatively, D is TRBD2 (5 bases). Trimming removed 5 bases from V and 1 base from J, with 12 bases in between. CDR3 length equals 15 residues. Germline lookup yields CDR1 SGHAT and CDR2 FQNNGV. The CDR3 coding sequence is TGTGCCAGCAGCCCCACCCCGGGGGCCAAAAACATTCAGTACTTC. This gives the protein CASSPTPGAKNIQYF.

The rearrangement links TRBV29-1 to TRBJ1-1; D unresolved. V lost 6 bases and J lost 4, with 12 bases in between. The CDR3 runs to 12 residues. Germline values: CDR1 SQVTM, CDR2 ANQGSEA. As DNA, the CDR3 is TGCAGCGTCGTAACAGTGATCACTGAAGCTTTCTTT. Its protein is CSVVTVITEAFF.

This clonotype was seen a few times. The V and J genes are TRBV6-1 and TRBJ2-7; D not certain. The V end lost 8 bases, the J end lost 3 bases, and 8 bases lay between the germline ends. Germline loops: CDR1 MNHNS, CDR2 SASEGT. The CDR3 extends over 11 amino acids. CDR3 region: CASATGYEQYF. For the CDR3, the DNA is TGTGCCAGCGCTACGGGCTACGAGCAGTACTTC.